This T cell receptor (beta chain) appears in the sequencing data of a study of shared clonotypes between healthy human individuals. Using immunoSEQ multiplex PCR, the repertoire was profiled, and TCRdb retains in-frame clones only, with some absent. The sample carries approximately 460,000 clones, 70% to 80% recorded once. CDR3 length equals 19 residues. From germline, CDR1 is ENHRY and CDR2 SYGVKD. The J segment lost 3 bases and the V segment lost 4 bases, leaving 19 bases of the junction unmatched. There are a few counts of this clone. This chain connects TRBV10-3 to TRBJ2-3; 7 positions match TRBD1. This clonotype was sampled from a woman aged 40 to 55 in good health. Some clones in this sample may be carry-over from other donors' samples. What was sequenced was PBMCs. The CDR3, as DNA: TGTGCCATCAGTGGGTCCGAATACACAGGGGTAGGCGGTACAGATACGCAGTATTTT. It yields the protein CAISGSEYTGVGGTDTQYF.